This entry features one T cell receptor (beta chain) sequence. Assay: immunoSEQ multiplex PCR; the TCRdb copy retains only in-frame clones and omits some. The sample contains roughly 110,000 clones, approximately 85% of which appear only once. This CDR3 is 13 amino acids long. Germline-derived CDR1 and CDR2 are SGHVS and FQNEAQ. After removal of 3 bases from V and 6 bases from J, the junction contained 3 bases not matched to a gene. It was during active infection that Seattle patients were enrolled and then longitudinally followed. The data are from a study of blood T cell repertoires in COVID-19. Sequenced material: peripheral blood. The sequence was collected from a woman aged 60-75 years with COVID-19, enrolled during active disease. This rearrangement joins TRBV7-8 to TRBJ1-2; 8 bases map to TRBD1. Here the CDR3 reads CASSFRTGNGYTF. The CDR3 coding sequence is TGTGCCAGCAGCTTTCGGACAGGGAATGGCTACACCTTC.